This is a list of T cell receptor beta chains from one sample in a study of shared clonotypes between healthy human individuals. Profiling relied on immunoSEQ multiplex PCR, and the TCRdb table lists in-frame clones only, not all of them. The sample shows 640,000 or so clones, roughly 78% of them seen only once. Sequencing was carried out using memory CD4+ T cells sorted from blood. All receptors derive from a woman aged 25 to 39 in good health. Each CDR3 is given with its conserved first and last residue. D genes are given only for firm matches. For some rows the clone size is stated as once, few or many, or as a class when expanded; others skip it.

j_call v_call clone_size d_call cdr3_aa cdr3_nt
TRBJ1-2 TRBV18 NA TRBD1 CASSPTTGREDGYTF TGTGCCAGCTCACCGACGACAGGGAGAGAAGATGGCTACACCTTC
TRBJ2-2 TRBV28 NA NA CASSLGSSGTGELFF TGTGCCAGCAGTTTAGGTTCCAGCGGGACCGGGGAGCTGTTTTTT
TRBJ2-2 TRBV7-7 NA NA CASSLDGGGSGELFF TGTGCCAGCAGCTTAGATGGAGGGGGCTCCGGGGAGCTGTTTTTT
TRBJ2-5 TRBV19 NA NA CASAGARQETQYF TGTGCCAGTGCAGGGGCCCGACAAGAGACCCAGTACTTC
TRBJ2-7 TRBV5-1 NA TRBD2 CASSLAGLAGNYEQYF TGCGCCAGCAGCTTGGCCGGGCTAGCGGGAAACTACGAGCAGTACTTC
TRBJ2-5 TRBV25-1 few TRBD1 CASSEILAGGQETQYF TGTGCCAGCAGTGAAATATTGGCAGGGGGACAAGAGACCCAGTACTTC
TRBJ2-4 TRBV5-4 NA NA CASSLGGVGRSKNIQYF TGTGCCAGCAGCCTGGGTGGGGTGGGGCGCTCCAAAAACATTCAGTACTTC
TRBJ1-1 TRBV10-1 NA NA CASSKGRQNTEAFF TGCGCCAGCAGCAAGGGCCGCCAGAACACTGAAGCTTTCTTT
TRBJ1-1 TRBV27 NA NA CASSMLKGDNTEAFF TGTGCCAGCAGCATGCTTAAAGGGGATAACACTGAAGCTTTCTTT
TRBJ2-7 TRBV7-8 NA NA CASSSKVGTTYEQYF TGTGCCAGCAGTTCTAAGGTCGGGACGACCTACGAGCAGTACTTC
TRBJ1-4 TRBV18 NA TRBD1 CASSKDRGNEKLFF TGTGCCAGCTCAAAGGACAGGGGAAATGAAAAACTGTTTTTT
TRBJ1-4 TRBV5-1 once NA CASSLKGAAINEKLFF TGCGCCAGCAGCTTGAAAGGGGCAGCGATTAATGAAAAACTGTTTTTT
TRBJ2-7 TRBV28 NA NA CASSTGGRYEQYF TGTGCCAGCTCAACGGGCGGACGCTACGAGCAGTACTTC
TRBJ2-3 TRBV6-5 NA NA CATRDSGTDTQYF TGTGCCACCCGGGACTCAGGCACAGATACGCAGTATTTT
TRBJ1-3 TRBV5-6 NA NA CASSLAGVAGLHTIYF TGTGCCAGCAGCTTGGCGGGTGTCGCAGGGTTGCACACCATATATTTT
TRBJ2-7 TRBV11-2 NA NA CASRPIGGPNSYEQYF TGTGCCAGCAGACCGATAGGGGGTCCGAACTCCTACGAGCAGTACTTC
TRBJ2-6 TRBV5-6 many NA CASSGIFSGANVLTF TGTGCCAGCAGCGGGATTTTCTCTGGGGCCAACGTCCTGACTTTC
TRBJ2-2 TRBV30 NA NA CAWRQAGGTGELFF TGTGCCTGGAGACAGGCCGGGGGCACCGGGGAGCTGTTTTTT
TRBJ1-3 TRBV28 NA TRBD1 CASSLGTGGTSGNTIYF TGTGCCAGCAGTTTAGGGACAGGGGGAACCTCTGGAAACACCATATATTTT
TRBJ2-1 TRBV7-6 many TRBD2 CASSLGLAGIHEQFF TGTGCCAGCAGCTTAGGCCTAGCGGGGATTCATGAGCAGTTCTTC
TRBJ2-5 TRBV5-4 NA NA CASSLGVGGETQYF TGTGCCAGCAGCTTGGGAGTAGGGGGAGAGACCCAGTACTTC
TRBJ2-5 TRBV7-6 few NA CASSFEGVAETQYF TGTGCCAGCAGCTTCGAGGGAGTGGCGGAGACCCAGTACTTC
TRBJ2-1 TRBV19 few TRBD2 CASSTIAGGHNEQFF TGTGCCAGTAGTACAATAGCGGGAGGCCACAATGAGCAGTTCTTC
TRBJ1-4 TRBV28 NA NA CASSLSWNLEKKLFF TGTGCCAGCAGTTTATCTTGGAACCTCGAGAAAAAACTGTTTTTT
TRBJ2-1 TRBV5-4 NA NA CASSQGGLANEQFF TGTGCCAGCAGCCAAGGGGGGCTTGCCAATGAGCAGTTCTTC
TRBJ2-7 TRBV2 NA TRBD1 CASSEGAGGNEQYF TGTGCCAGCAGTGAAGGGGCAGGGGGTAACGAGCAGTACTTC
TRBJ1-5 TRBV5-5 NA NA CASSTTSNQPQHF TGTGCCAGCAGCACCACTAGCAATCAGCCCCAGCATTTT
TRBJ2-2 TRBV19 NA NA CASSLMWGTNTGELFF TGTGCCAGTAGCCTAATGTGGGGTACGAACACCGGGGAGCTGTTTTTT
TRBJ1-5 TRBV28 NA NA CASSSPPDQPQHF TGTGCCAGCAGTTCACCACCGGATCAGCCCCAGCATTTT
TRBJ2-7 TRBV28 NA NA CASSFSQGTYEQYF TGTGCCAGCAGTTTTTCGCAGGGCACCTACGAGCAGTACTTC
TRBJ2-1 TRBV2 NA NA CASNPNRAGSYNEQFF TGTGCCAGCAACCCCAACCGGGCCGGTTCCTACAATGAGCAGTTCTTC
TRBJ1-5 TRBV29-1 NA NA CSVGSEGQPQHF TGCAGCGTTGGATCGGAAGGGCAGCCCCAGCATTTT
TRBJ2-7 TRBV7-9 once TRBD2 CASSPTSGASYEQYF TGTGCCAGCAGCCCTACTAGCGGGGCCTCCTACGAGCAGTACTTC
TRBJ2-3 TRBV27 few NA CASRPPGRGDTQYF TGTGCCAGCAGACCCCCGGGGCGAGGAGATACGCAGTATTTT
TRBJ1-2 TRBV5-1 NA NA CASSLGDPEGGYTF TGCGCCAGCAGCTTGGGGGACCCAGAGGGTGGCTACACCTTC
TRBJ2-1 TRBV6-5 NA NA CASSRLRGVNNEQFF TGTGCCAGCAGCAGATTACGCGGAGTCAACAATGAGCAGTTCTTC
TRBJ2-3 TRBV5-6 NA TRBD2 CASSLGLAGSAQYF TGTGCCAGCAGCCTAGGACTAGCGGGAAGTGCGCAGTATTTT
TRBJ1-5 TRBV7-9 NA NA CASSPDGNQPQHF TGTGCCAGCAGCCCCGACGGGAATCAGCCCCAGCATTTT
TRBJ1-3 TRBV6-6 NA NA CASSSRDNSGNTIYF TGTGCCAGCAGTTCTAGGGACAACTCTGGAAACACCATATATTTT
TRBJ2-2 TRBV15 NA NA CATTIGDNTGELFF TGTGCCACCACCATAGGGGACAACACCGGGGAGCTGTTTTTT
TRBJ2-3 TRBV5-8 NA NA CASSWWTGVTDTQYF TGTGCCAGCAGCTGGTGGACGGGAGTTACAGATACGCAGTATTTT
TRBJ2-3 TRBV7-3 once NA CASSQTGNIPTDTQYF TGTGCCAGCAGCCAGACCGGAAACATCCCCACAGATACGCAGTATTTT
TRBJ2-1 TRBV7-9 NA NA CASSFVVQLGGNEQFF TGTGCCAGCAGCTTTGTCGTTCAATTGGGTGGGAATGAGCAGTTCTTC
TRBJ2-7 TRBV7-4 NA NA CASMHKPGQRYEQYF TGTGCCAGCATGCACAAACCGGGACAACGTTACGAGCAGTACTTC
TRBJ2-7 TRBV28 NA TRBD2 CASSLHSLASSYEQYF TGTGCCAGCAGTTTACATTCACTAGCGAGCTCCTACGAGCAGTACTTC
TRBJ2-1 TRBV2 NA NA CASSEGQTSYNEQFF TGTGCCAGCAGTGAAGGACAGACAAGCTACAATGAGCAGTTCTTC
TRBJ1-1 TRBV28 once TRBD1 CASTGGAKWTEAFF TGTGCCAGCACAGGGGGCGCGAAGTGGACTGAAGCTTTCTTT
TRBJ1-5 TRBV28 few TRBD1 CASSLPGQGNQPQHF TGTGCCAGCAGTCTGCCGGGACAGGGCAATCAGCCCCAGCATTTT
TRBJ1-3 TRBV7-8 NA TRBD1 CASSRQGGGNTIYF TGTGCCAGCAGCCGACAGGGTGGTGGAAACACCATATATTTT
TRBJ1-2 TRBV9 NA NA CASSPGEAESEGYTF TGTGCCAGCAGCCCCGGCGAGGCGGAGAGTGAGGGCTACACCTTC
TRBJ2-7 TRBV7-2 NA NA CASSLQRGRVSEQYF TGTGCCAGCAGCTTACAACGGGGCAGGGTCTCCGAGCAGTACTTC
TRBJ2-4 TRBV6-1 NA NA CASSVETVAKNIQYF TGTGCCAGCAGTGTCGAGACAGTAGCCAAAAACATTCAGTACTTC
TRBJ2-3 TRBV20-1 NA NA CSATRGDTQYF TGCAGTGCTACTAGGGGAGATACGCAGTATTTT
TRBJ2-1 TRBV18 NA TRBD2 CASSPPSGRAYNEQFF TGTGCCAGCTCACCACCCAGCGGGAGGGCCTACAATGAGCAGTTCTTC
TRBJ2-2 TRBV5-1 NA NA CASSLLDRRETGELFF TGCGCCAGCAGCCTACTAGACAGGCGGGAGACCGGGGAGCTGTTTTTT
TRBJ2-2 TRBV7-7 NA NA CASSRDTLNTGELFF TGTGCCAGCAGCCGGGACACCTTGAACACCGGGGAGCTGTTTTTT
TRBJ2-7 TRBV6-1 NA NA CASSEAVGGEQYF TGTGCCAGCAGTGAAGCGGTAGGGGGCGAGCAGTACTTC
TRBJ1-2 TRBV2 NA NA CASSRGSSNYGYTF TGTGCCAGCAGTCGGGGGTCGAGTAACTATGGCTACACCTTC